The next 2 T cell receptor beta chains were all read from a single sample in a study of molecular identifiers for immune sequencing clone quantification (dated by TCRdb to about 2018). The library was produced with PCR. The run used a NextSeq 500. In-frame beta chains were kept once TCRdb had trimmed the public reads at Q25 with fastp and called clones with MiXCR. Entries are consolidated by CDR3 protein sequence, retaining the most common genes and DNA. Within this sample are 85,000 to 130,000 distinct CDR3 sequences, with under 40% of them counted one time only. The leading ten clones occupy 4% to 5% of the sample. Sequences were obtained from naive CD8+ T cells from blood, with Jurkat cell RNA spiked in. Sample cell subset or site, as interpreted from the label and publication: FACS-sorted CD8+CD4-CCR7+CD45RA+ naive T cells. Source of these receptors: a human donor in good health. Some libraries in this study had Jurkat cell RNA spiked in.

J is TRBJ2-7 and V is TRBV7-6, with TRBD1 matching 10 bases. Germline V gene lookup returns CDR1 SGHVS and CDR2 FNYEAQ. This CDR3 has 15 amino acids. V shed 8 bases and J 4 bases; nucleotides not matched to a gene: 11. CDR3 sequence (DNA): TGTGCCAGCGGCCCAACGGGACAGGGGAGGTACGAGCAGTACTTC. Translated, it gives CASGPTGQGRYEQYF.

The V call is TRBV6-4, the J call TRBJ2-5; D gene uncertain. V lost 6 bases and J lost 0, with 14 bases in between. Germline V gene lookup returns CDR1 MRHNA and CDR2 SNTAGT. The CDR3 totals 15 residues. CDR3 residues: CASRHQQLNQETQYF. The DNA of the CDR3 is TGTGCCAGCAGACATCAACAGCTAAACCAAGAGACCCAGTACTTC.